These T cell receptor beta chains were read from a single sample in a study of cytomegalovirus exposure and HLA in healthy donors. Assay: immunoSEQ multiplex PCR; the TCRdb copy retains only in-frame clones and omits some. Of roughly 80,000 clones detected, over 60% appear once; the ten largest clones hold around 0.96%. Sequencing was carried out using PBMCs. The receptor source for this set is a male donor in good health and CMV-seronegative. Both conserved end residues are part of each CDR3. D genes are given only for firm matches. The listing skips clone size in some rows; elsewhere it reads once, few, many or a size class.

D gene	J gene	V gene	clone size	CDR3 protein	CDR3 DNA
TRBD1	TRBJ2-1	TRBV10-1	.	CARKTGPYNEQFF	TGCGCCAGAAAGACAGGGCCCTACAATGAGCAGTTCTTC
TRBD2	TRBJ2-5	TRBV10-2	.	CASSEFAGGLETQYF	TGCGCCAGCAGTGAGTTCGCGGGAGGTCTAGAGACCCAGTACTTC
TRBD2	TRBJ2-2	TRBV27	.	CASRKRGNTGELFF	TGTGCCAGCAGGAAGCGGGGGAACACCGGGGAGCTGTTTTTT
.	TRBJ1-1	TRBV10-2	.	CASGGLTGTEAFF	TGCGCCAGCGGGGGACTTACGGGCACTGAAGCTTTCTTT
TRBD2	TRBJ2-5	TRBV18	.	CASRSGGKGETQYF	TGTGCCAGCCGCAGCGGGGGGAAGGGAGAGACCCAGTACTTC
TRBD2	TRBJ2-5	TRBV6-5	.	CASSRGLDVETQYF	TGTGCCAGCAGTCGGGGACTAGATGTTGAGACCCAGTACTTC
TRBD1	TRBJ1-6	TRBV10-2	few	CASKLQIGQESSPLHF	TGCGCCAGCAAACTTCAAATTGGACAGGAGAGTTCACCCCTCCACTTT
.	TRBJ2-1	TRBV6-1	.	CASSAVGSNNEQFF	TGTGCCAGCAGTGCTGTGGGGAGTAACAATGAGCAGTTCTTC
.	TRBJ2-2	TRBV4-3	.	CASSQDRNTGELFF	TGCGCCAGCAGCCAAGACAGAAACACCGGGGAGCTGTTTTTT
TRBD1	TRBJ1-2	TRBV9	.	CASSVDRDYGYTF	TGTGCCAGCAGCGTGGACAGGGACTATGGCTACACCTTC
.	TRBJ1-1	TRBV5-4	.	CASSLKREMNTEAFF	TGTGCCAGCAGCTTGAAACGCGAGATGAACACTGAAGCTTTCTTT
.	TRBJ2-7	TRBV27	.	CASSPTGQSYEQYF	TGTGCCAGCAGTCCCACCGGACAGTCCTACGAGCAGTACTTC
TRBD1	TRBJ2-7	TRBV5-4	.	CASSSGQGGFYEQYF	TGTGCCAGCAGCTCTGGACAGGGCGGGTTCTACGAGCAGTACTTC
.	TRBJ1-2	TRBV7-3	.	CASSSNAGQVDGYTF	TGTGCCAGCAGCTCTAACGCGGGGCAGGTTGACGGCTACACCTTC
TRBD2	TRBJ2-3	TRBV7-2	.	CASSLDYPRGGSTQYF	TGTGCCAGCAGCTTAGACTATCCGCGGGGGGGAAGTACGCAGTATTTT
.	TRBJ2-5	TRBV5-6	.	CASSLASGQETQYF	TGTGCCAGCAGCTTGGCGAGCGGCCAAGAGACCCAGTACTTC
.	TRBJ1-5	TRBV10-1	.	CARSPGSQPQHF	TGCGCCAGATCCCCCGGGTCTCAGCCCCAGCATTTT
TRBD1	TRBJ2-7	TRBV5-1	.	CASSEGQGNGEQYF	TGCGCCAGCAGCGAGGGACAGGGGAATGGCGAGCAGTACTTC
.	TRBJ1-1	TRBV13	.	CASSLGDRASNTEAFF	TGTGCCAGCAGCTTAGGGGACAGAGCATCGAACACTGAAGCTTTCTTT
.	TRBJ2-5	TRBV28	.	CASSRLPQETQYF	TGTGCCAGCAGTCGACTCCCGCAAGAGACCCAGTACTTC
TRBD1	TRBJ1-3	TRBV7-9	.	CASSGRDRGGNTIYF	TGTGCCAGCAGCGGACGGGACAGGGGAGGAAACACCATATATTTT
TRBD2	TRBJ2-7	TRBV28	.	CASSLPRLAGGYEQYF	TGTGCCAGCAGTTTACCCCGACTAGCGGGAGGGTACGAGCAGTACTTC
TRBD2	TRBJ2-5	TRBV28	.	CASSSWMRGGETQYF	TGTGCCAGCAGTTCCTGGATGCGGGGGGGAGAGACCCAGTACTTC
.	TRBJ1-6	TRBV20-1	.	CSARQGGTLHF	TGCAGTGCTAGGCAGGGAGGTACCCTCCACTTT
TRBD1	TRBJ1-2	TRBV10-2	.	CASREGAWGYTF	TGCGCCAGCAGGGAGGGGGCTTGGGGCTACACCTTC
TRBD1	TRBJ2-5	TRBV5-1	.	CASSLSTGGVMYQETQYF	TGCGCCAGCAGCTTGTCGACAGGGGGCGTTATGTACCAAGAGACCCAGTACTTC
.	TRBJ1-6	TRBV9	.	CASSVDTHSPLHF	TGTGCCAGCAGCGTAGACACCCATTCACCCCTCCACTTT
.	TRBJ2-3	TRBV2	.	CASSPLVLTDTQYF	TGTGCCAGCAGCCCCCTAGTGCTCACAGATACGCAGTATTTT
.	TRBJ2-1	TRBV4-1	few	CASSQAHYNEQFF	TGCGCCAGCAGCCAAGCCCACTACAATGAGCAGTTCTTC
.	TRBJ2-3	TRBV4-2	.	CASSQPSRRGRYDTQYF	TGTGCCAGCAGCCAACCCAGCAGGCGAGGGAGGTATGATACGCAGTATTTT
.	TRBJ2-7	TRBV2	.	CASNTGRGHLYF	TGTGCCAGCAACACCGGTCGGGGACATCTGTACTTC
TRBD1	TRBJ1-1	TRBV7-6	few	CASSLDRGRPFF	TGTGCCAGCAGCCTCGACAGGGGTAGGCCTTTCTTT
TRBD2	TRBJ2-1	TRBV27	.	CASSPILAGLSYNEQFF	TGTGCCAGCAGTCCGATACTAGCGGGGCTCTCCTACAATGAGCAGTTCTTC
TRBD2	TRBJ2-3	TRBV14	.	CASSQFTGGRDTQYF	TGTGCCAGCAGCCAATTCACGGGAGGTAGAGATACGCAGTATTTT